The rows below give T cell receptor beta chains drawn from one sample of a study of early T cells in non-severe SARS-CoV-2 infection. TCRdb called the 5' RACE reads again in MiXCR, with one record for every CDR3 protein. In the table there are approximately 44,000 distinct CDR3 sequences, less than 15% of which are singletons. The specimen was whole blood. These TCRs come from an adult who was a healthcare worker with PCR-confirmed SARS-CoV-2 infection or an uninfected control (not recorded which). The CDR3 runs from the conserved cysteine through the conserved F or W. The D gene is left open where the match is weak.

D gene	V gene	J gene	CDR3 protein
-	TRBV7-6	TRBJ2-6	CASSSSRGSGANVLTF
TRBD1	TRBV12-3/TRBV12-4	TRBJ2-3	CASISGTGLTDTQYF
-	TRBV12-3/TRBV12-4	TRBJ2-2	CASRLARSPGELFF
TRBD1	TRBV7-8	TRBJ2-2	CASSPTTGATGELFF
-	TRBV11-2	TRBJ2-7	CASSLGDSYEQYF
-	TRBV18	TRBJ1-5	CASSPTFDQPQHF
TRBD1	TRBV30	TRBJ2-3	CAWSLRTGISSTDTQYF
-	TRBV30	TRBJ1-1	CAWRREGDTEAFF
TRBD2	TRBV2	TRBJ2-3	CASLAALKLATDTQYF
-	TRBV12-3/TRBV12-4	TRBJ2-1	CASNTLLGLNEQFF
-	TRBV20-1	TRBJ1-5	CSASPDGGTNQPQHF
-	TRBV5-1	TRBJ1-1	CASSLVGTTNTEAFF
-	TRBV7-3	TRBJ2-3	CASSPWAGGTDTQYF
TRBD1	TRBV28	TRBJ1-1	CASSLRDPGQGQPEAFF
-	TRBV7-2	TRBJ2-3	CASSHKGDTQYF
TRBD1	TRBV19	TRBJ2-1	CASSPGQVHNEQFF
-	TRBV5-6	TRBJ1-1	CASSFDRVNTEAFF
-	TRBV2	TRBJ2-3	CASSEPGEGDTQYF
-	TRBV7-9	TRBJ2-7	CASSSTQGNLLRGQYF
-	TRBV5-6	TRBJ2-7	CASSGAVIIDEQYF
TRBD1	TRBV10-3	TRBJ2-5	CAISGTGETQYF
-	TRBV29-1	TRBJ1-1	CSAGVTEAFF
-	TRBV7-9	TRBJ2-3	CASSLVGEQYF
TRBD1	TRBV20-1	TRBJ1-5	CSASQGAQPQHF
-	TRBV4-3	TRBJ2-3	CASSQLTASRTDTQYF
-	TRBV6-2/TRBV6-3	TRBJ2-3	CASSYRDGTDTQYF
-	TRBV3-1	TRBJ2-5	CASSQWSLGGNVETQYF
-	TRBV29-1	TRBJ2-2	CSVTGTKNTGELFF
TRBD1	TRBV19	TRBJ2-1	CASSIGVGTGPRNEQFF
-	TRBV20-1	TRBJ1-1	CSYSGRTEAFF
TRBD1	TRBV5-5	TRBJ2-3	CASSRDRTTDTQYF
-	TRBV20-1	TRBJ1-1	CSARYPVGGAFF
TRBD1	TRBV7-6	TRBJ2-5	CASSPGDSWETQYF
TRBD2	TRBV4-3	TRBJ2-1	CASSHLAGRNYNEQFF
-	TRBV6-2/TRBV6-3	TRBJ2-1	CASSSSPINEQFF
-	TRBV6-1	TRBJ1-1	CASRSAWNTEAFF
-	TRBV12-3/TRBV12-4	TRBJ1-6	CASSPGTRSPLHF
TRBD2	TRBV7-9	TRBJ2-5	CASSKAGEETQYF
-	TRBV20-1	TRBJ1-1	CSATQGEGTEAFF
-	TRBV7-6	TRBJ2-7	CASSLGTVTYEQYF
-	TRBV5-1	TRBJ2-1	CASSFSSSSYNEQFF
-	TRBV10-3	TRBJ2-2	CAIRLGAVNTGELFF
-	TRBV29-1	TRBJ2-2	CSVSGDLPYGTGELFF
-	TRBV9	TRBJ2-3	CASSVGTSSTDTRYF
TRBD2	TRBV5-4	TRBJ2-7	CASSLVSLAAGGEQYF
-	TRBV2	TRBJ2-3	CASSEARSGQYF
TRBD1	TRBV12-3/TRBV12-4	TRBJ2-3	CASTDTGAGGDTQYF
-	TRBV20-1	TRBJ2-1	CSARDYLGDTYNEQFF
TRBD1	TRBV4-1	TRBJ2-1	CASSQGDRGHNEQFF
TRBD1	TRBV20-1	TRBJ2-7	CSASQQGGSYEQYF
-	TRBV7-2	TRBJ2-7	CASSLEGTFYEQYF
TRBD2	TRBV20-1	TRBJ2-3	CSAHLAGVSTQYF